This T cell receptor (beta chain) was captured in a study of a mutant IDH1 vaccine in newly diagnosed glioma (dated by TCRdb to about 2021). Concerning the study at large: Across visits V03 through V10, patients got a total of eight vaccinations, given in weeks 1, 3, 5, 7, 11, 15, 19 and 23. Vaccination began 4-6 weeks after radiotherapy alone, or alongside temozolomide cycles in the chemotherapy-containing groups. Peripheral blood was drawn at six visits: V03 (baseline), V05, V07, V10, V12 and V13. Prior to enrollment, patients had been given standard therapy consisting of radiotherapy alone, temozolomide alone, or radiochemotherapy with temozolomide, with the combination given to most patients. For exploratory analyses, longitudinal TCRB deep sequencing was carried out in about two dozen treated patients wherever samples were available. Of the approximately 33 patients who were treated, approximately 60% were male and around 40% were female, and the mean age was roughly 40 years.

The sample's time point label is to be understood as: week 5, during vaccination. Every vaccine dose consisted of 300 ug of a 20-mer mutant IDH1 peptide in Montanide, administered subcutaneously together with topical imiquimod. All donors had newly diagnosed IDH1-mutant astrocytomas of WHO grade 3 or 4 that showed loss of nuclear ATRX. The samples were drawn from NOA16, a multicentre, single-arm, open-label phase I trial in Germany that tested a mutant IDH1 peptide vaccine in humans for the first time. Genomic DNA for TCRB sequencing was extracted from EDTA blood using the DNeasy Blood and Tissue Kit. What the work shows at the level of the full study, not this receptor alone: Vaccine-induced immune responses across multiple MHC alleles were detected in 80% to 95% of patients. PBMC samples for TCRB deep sequencing were selected based on availability. Pseudoprogression appeared unrelated to alterations in the top peripheral T cell clonotypes detected by TCRB sequencing. According to the authors, sample limitations meant that analyses of patient blood samples could not be reproduced.

Preparation of the library involved the immunoSEQ multiplex PCR assay. Rearranged TCR beta chain sequences were amplified using the hsTCRB Kit according to the manufacturer's protocol. TCRB libraries were sequenced on an Illumina MiSeq. Per the source publication's procedure: Demultiplexing, trimming and gene mapping were performed with the kit vendor's proprietary platform. TCRdb took over this immuneACCESS table, retaining in-frame rearrangements with V and J assigned. Such tables are incomplete; in checked studies, under half of the missing clones stem from an unresolved V gene, and the remainder is unexplained. That table furnishes V, J and clone size, whereas the DNA furnished D and trimming. Recorded for this sample are approximately 61,000 clones; about 80% of them occurred a single time. In total, the top ten clones hold 6% to 7.5% of the sample. The sample holds a few counts of this clone. No cognate antigen has been identified for it. Per-base qualities were not stored, and no clone one base away is much larger.

Including cysteine and phenylalanine, the CDR3 has 13 amino acids. The kept DNA is CDR3 alone, 39 bases in frame from the first base. V is reduced by 10 bases and J by 7 bases, leaving a spacing of 14 bases between them. The germline V gene (reference sequence) yields WNHNN for CDR1 and SYGVQD for CDR2. The TCR originated in a woman in her forties or fifties with glioma. Rearrangement joined TRBV10-1 to TRBJ1-6; D gene: possibly TRBD1, on 6 matching bases. The material sequenced was PBMCs, taken from a glioma patient whose treatment included an IDH1 peptide vaccine. DNA sequence: TGCGCCACCCCCCCGCAGGGGAATTCACCCCTCCACTTT. This encodes CATPPQGNSPLHF.